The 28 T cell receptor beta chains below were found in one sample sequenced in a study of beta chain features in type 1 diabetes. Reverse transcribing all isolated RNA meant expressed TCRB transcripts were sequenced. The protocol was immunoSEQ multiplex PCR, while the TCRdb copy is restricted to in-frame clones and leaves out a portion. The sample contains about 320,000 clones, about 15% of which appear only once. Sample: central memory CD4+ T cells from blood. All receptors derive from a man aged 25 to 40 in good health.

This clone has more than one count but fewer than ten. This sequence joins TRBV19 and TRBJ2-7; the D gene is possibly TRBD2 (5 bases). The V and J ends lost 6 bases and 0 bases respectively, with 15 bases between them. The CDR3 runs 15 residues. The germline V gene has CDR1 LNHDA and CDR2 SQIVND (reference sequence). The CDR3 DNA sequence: TGTGCCAGTAGGAGGTCCCCTGGGAGCTCCTACGAGCAGTACGTC. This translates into CASRRSPGSSYEQYV.

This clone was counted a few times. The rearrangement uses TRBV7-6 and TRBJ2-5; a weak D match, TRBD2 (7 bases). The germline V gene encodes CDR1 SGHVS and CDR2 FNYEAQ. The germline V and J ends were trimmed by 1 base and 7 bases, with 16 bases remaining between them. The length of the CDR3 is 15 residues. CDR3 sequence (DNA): TGTGCCAGCAGCTTAGTCGGGGGGCCCTTGGGGACCCAGTACTTC. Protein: CASSLVGGPLGTQYF.

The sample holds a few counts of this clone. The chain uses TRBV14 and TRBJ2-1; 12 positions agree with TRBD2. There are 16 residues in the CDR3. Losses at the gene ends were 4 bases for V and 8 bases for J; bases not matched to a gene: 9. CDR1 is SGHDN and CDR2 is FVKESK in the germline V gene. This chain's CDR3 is CASSPLLTSGSDEQFF. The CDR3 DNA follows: TGTGCCAGCAGCCCACTGCTGACTAGCGGGAGCGATGAGCAGTTCTTC.

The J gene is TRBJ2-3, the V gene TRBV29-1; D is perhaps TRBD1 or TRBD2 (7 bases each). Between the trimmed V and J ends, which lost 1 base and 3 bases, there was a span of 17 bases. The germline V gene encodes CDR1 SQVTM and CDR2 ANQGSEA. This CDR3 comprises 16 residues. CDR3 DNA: TGCAGCGTTGAAGGTGGGGAGGGGGCTTCTACAGATACGCAGTATTTT. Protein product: CSVEGGEGASTDTQYF.

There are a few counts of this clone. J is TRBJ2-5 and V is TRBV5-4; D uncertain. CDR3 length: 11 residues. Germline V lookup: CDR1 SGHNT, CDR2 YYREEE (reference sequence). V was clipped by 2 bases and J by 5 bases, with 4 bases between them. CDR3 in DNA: TGTGCCAGCAGCTTAGTGGAGACCCAGTACTTC. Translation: CASSLVETQYF. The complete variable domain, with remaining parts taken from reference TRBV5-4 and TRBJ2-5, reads ETGVTQSPTHLIKTRGQQVTLRCSSQSGHNTVSWYQQALGQGPQFIFQYYREEENGRGNFPPRFSGLQFPNYSSELNVNALELDDSALYLCASSLVETQYFGPGTRLLVL.

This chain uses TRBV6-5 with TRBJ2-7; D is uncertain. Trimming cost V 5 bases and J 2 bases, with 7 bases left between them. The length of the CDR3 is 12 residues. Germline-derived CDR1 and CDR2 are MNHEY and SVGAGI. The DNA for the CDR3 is TGTGCCAGCAGTCCAACAGCCTACGAGCAGTACGTC. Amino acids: CASSPTAYEQYV.

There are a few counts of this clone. The CDR3 here is CASSQDGAGRYSNQPQHF. As DNA, the CDR3 is TGTGCCAGCAGCCAAGATGGAGCAGGCCGTTATAGCAATCAGCCCCAGCATTTT. V is TRBV14 and J is TRBJ1-5; D not resolved. Germline CDR1 is SGHDN and CDR2 is FVKESK. With 0 bases removed from V and 0 bases from J, the gap between germline ends came to 15 bases. This CDR3 has 18 residues.

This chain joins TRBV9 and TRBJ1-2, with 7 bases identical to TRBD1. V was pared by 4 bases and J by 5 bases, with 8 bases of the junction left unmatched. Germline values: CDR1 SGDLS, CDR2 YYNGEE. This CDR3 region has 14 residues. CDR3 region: CASSQGVAGYGYTF. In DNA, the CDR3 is TGTGCCAGCAGCCAGGGGGTGGCGGGTTATGGCTACACCTTC.

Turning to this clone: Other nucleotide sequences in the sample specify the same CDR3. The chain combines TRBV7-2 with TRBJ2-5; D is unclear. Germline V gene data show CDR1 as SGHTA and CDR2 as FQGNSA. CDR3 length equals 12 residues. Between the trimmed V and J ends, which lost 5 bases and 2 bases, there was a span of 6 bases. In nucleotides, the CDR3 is TGTGCCAGCAGCCCCCTTCAAGAGACCCAGTACTTC. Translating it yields CASSPLQETQYF.

The CDR3 DNA sequence: TGTGCCAGCAGTGAAAGACAGGGGGCTGGCGAGCAGTACTTC. It is translated as CASSERQGAGEQYF. This chain links TRBV2 with TRBJ2-7; 10 positions agree with TRBD1. J gave up 6 bases and V 2 bases, and 4 bases lay outside the gene matches. Germline V gene data show CDR1 as SNHLY and CDR2 as FYNNEI. The CDR3 spans 14 residues.

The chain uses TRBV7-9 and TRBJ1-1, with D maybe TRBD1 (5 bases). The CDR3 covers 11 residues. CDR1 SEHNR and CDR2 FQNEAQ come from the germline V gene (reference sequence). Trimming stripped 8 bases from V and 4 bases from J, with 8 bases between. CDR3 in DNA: TGTGCCAGCCCCGGGGCCACTGAAGCTTTCTTT. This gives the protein CASPGATEAFF.

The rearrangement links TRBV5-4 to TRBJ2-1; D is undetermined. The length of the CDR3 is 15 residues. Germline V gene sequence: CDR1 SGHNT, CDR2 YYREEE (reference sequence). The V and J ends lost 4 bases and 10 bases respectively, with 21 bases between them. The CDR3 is CASSQDRTLQSEQFF. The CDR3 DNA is TGTGCCAGCAGCCAAGATAGAACCCTCCAGTCCGAGCAGTTCTTC.

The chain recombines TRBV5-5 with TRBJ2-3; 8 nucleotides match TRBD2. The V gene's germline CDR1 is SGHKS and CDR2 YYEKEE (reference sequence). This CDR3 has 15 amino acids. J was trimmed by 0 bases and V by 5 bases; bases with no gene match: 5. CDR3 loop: CASRDQRGSTDTQYF. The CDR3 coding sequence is TGTGCCAGCAGGGACCAGCGGGGGAGCACAGATACGCAGTATTTT.

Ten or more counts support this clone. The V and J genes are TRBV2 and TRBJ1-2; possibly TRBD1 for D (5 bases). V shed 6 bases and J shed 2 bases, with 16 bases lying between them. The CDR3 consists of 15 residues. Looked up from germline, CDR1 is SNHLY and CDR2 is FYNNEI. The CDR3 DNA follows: TGTGCCAGCAGCCTTCAGGGCGGTGGGAACTATGGCTACACCTTC. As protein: CASSLQGGGNYGYTF.

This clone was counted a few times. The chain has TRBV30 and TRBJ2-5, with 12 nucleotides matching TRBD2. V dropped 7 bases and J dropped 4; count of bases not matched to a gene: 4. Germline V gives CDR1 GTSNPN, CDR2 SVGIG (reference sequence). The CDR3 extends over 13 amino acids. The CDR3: CALGLAGGETQYF. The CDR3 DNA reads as TGTGCCTTGGGACTAGCGGGTGGAGAGACCCAGTACTTC.

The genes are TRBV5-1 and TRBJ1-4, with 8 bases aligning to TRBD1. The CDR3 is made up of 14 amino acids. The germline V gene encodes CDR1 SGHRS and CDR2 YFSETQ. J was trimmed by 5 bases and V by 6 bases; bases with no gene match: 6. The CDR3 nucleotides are TGCGCCAGCACTCGGGGACAGGAAAATGAAAAACTGTTTTTT. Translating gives CASTRGQENEKLFF.

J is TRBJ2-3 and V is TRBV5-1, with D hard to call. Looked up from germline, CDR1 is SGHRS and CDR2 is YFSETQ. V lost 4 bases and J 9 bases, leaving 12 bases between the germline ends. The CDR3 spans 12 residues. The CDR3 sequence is CASSPETTTQYF. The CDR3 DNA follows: TGCGCCAGCAGCCCCGAGACGACAACGCAGTATTTT.

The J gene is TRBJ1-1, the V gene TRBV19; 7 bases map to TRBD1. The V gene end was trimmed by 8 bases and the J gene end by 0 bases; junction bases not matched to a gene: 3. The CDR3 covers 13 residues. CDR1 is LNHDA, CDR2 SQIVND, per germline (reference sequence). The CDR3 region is CASGQALNTEAFF. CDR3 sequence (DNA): TGTGCCAGTGGACAGGCCTTGAACACTGAAGCTTTCTTT.

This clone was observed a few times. Here the CDR3 DNA reads TGTGCCAGCACCTCGTATCCGGGAGGTCTCTACGAGCAGTACTTC. This encodes CASTSYPGGLYEQYF. The chain couples TRBV7-9 to TRBJ2-7; 7 bases map to TRBD2. The ends lost 7 bases at V and 3 bases at J; junction bases unmatched: 12. In germline, CDR1 is SEHNR, CDR2 FQNEAQ (reference sequence). CDR3 length: 15 amino acids.

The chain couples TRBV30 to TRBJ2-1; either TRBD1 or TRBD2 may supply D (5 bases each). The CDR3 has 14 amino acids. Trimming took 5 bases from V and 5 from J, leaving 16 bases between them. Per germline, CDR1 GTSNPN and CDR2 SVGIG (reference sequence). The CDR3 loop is CAWGRDSGNNEQFF. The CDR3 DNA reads TGTGCCTGGGGCAGGGATTCGGGGAACAATGAGCAGTTCTTC. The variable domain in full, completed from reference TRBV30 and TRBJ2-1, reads SQTIHQWPATLVQPVGSPLSLECTVEGTSNPNLYWYRQAAGRGLQLLFYSVGIGQISSEVPQNLSASRPQDRQFILSSKKLLLSDSGFYLCAWGRDSGNNEQFFGPGTRLTVL.

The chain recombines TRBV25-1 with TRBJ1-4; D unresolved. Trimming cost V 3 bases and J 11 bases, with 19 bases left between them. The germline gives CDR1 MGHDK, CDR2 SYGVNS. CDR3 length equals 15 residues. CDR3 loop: CASSDFSRVDKKLFF. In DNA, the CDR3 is TGTGCCAGCAGTGATTTTTCTCGGGTAGATAAGAAACTGTTTTTT.

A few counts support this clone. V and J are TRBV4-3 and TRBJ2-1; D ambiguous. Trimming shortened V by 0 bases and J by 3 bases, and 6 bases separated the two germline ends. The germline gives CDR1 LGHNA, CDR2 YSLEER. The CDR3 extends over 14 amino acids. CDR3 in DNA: TGCGCCAGCAGCCAAGAACCCTTCTACAATGAGCAGTTCTTC. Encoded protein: CASSQEPFYNEQFF.

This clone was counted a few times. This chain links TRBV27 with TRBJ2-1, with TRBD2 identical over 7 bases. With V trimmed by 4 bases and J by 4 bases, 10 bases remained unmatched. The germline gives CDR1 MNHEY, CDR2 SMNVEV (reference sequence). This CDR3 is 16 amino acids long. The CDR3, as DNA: TGTGCCAGCAGTTGGATCAGGTCGGGACTATACAATGAGCAGTTCTTC. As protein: CASSWIRSGLYNEQFF.

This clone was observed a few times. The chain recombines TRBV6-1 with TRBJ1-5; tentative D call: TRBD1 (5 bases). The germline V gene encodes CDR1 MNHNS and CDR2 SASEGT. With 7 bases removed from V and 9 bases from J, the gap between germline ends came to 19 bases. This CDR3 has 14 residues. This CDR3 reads CASTDGGIGRPQHF. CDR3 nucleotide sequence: TGTGCCAGCACGGACGGGGGGATTGGGAGGCCCCAGCATTTT.

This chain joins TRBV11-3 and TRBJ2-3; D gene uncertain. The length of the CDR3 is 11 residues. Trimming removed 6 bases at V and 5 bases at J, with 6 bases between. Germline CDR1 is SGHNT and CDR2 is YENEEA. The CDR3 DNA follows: TGTGCCAGCAGAAGTATAGATACGCAGTATTTT. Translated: CASRSIDTQYF.

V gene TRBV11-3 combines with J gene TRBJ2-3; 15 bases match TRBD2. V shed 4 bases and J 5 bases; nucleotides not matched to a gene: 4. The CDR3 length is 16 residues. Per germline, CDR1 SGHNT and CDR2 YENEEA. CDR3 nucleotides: TGTGCCAGCAGCTCCGGACTAGCGGGAGGGAGAGATACGCAGTATTTT. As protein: CASSSGLAGGRDTQYF.

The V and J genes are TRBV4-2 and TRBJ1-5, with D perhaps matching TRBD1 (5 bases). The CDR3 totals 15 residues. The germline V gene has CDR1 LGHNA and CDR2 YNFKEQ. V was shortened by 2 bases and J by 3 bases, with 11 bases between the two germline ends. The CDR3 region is CASSQWAQANQPQHF. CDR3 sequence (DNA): TGTGCCAGCAGCCAATGGGCACAGGCCAATCAGCCCCAGCATTTT.

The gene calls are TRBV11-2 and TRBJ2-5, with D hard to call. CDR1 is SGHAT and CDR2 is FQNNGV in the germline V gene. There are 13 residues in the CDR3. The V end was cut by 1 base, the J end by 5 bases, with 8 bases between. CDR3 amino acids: CASSLGPVETQYF. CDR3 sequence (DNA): TGTGCCAGCAGCTTAGGTCCGGTGGAGACCCAGTACTTC.